The following is a TCR beta chain sequence with its context. The antigen remains undetermined. This specimen belongs to a study of T cell repertoires in cytomegalovirus infection. The wider study: Recently identified HLA-C-restricted CMV epitopes and well-studied HLA-B-restricted CMV epitopes were used by the study. Public TCR beta signatures provided an indication of both CMV infection and a matching HLA type.

Germline CDR1 reads SQVTM; CDR2 reads ANQGSEA. Trimming cost V 6 bases and J 1 base, with 8 bases left between them. The CDR3 consists of 12 residues. TCRdb re-derived calls from the reads in MiXCR, one entry per CDR3 protein. The sample holds about 830,000 distinct CDR3 sequences, approximately 29% seen once. The material was cultured CD8+ T cells from PBMCs, obtained from culture after CMV antigen stimulation. The sequence was obtained from a human donor in good health (CMV status not recorded). Some clones in this sample may be carry-over from other donors' samples. The chain recombines TRBV29-1 with TRBJ2-3, with D uncertain. CDR3 DNA sequence: TGCAGCGTGGTAGAGGGCACAGATACGCAGTATTTT. This translates into CSVVEGTDTQYF.